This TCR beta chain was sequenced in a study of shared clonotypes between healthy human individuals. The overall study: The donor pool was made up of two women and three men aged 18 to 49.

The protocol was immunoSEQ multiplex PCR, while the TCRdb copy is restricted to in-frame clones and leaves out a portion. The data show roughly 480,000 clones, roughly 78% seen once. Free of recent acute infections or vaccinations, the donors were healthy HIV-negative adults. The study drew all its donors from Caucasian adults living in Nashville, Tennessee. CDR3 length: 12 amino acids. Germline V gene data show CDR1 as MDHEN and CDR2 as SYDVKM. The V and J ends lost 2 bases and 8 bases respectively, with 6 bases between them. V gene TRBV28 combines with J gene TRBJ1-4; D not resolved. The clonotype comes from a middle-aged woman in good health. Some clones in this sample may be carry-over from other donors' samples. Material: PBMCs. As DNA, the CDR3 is TGTGCCAGCAGTTTAGGATTGGAAAAACTGTTTTTT. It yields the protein CASSLGLEKLFF. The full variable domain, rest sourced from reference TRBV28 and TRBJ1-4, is DVKVTQSSRYLVKRTGEKVFLECVQDMDHENMFWYRQDPGLGLRLIYFSYDVKMKEKGDIPEGYSVSREKKERFSLILESASTNQTSMYLCASSLGLEKLFFGSGTQLSVL.